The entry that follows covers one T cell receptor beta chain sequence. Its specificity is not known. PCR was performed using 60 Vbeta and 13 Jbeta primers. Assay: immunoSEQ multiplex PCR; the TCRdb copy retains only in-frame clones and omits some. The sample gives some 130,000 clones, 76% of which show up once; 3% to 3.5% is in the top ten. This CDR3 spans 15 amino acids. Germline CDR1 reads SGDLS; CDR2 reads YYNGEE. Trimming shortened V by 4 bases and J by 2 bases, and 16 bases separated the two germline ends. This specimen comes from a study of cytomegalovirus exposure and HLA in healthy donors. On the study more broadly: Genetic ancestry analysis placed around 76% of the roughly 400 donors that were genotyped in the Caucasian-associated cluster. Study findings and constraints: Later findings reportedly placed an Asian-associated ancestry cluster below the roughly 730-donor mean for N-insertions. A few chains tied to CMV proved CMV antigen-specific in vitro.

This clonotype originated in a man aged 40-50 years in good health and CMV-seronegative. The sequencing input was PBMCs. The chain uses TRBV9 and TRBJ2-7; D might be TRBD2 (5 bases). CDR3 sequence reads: CASSPLALATYEQYF. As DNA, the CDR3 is TGTGCCAGCAGCCCATTAGCGCTGGCTACCTACGAGCAGTACTTC.